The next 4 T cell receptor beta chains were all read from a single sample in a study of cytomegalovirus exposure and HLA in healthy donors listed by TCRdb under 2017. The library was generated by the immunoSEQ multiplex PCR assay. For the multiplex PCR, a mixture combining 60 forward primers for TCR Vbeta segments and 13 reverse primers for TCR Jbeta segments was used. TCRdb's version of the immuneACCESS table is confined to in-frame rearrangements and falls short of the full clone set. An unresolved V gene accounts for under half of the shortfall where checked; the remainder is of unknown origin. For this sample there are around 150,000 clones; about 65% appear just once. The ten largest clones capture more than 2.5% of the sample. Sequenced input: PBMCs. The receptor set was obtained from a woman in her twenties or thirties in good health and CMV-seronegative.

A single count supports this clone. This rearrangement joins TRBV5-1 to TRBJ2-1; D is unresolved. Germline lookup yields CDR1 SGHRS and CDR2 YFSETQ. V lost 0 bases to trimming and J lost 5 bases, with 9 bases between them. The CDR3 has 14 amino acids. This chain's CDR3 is CASSLAFSDNEQFF. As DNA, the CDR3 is TGCGCCAGCAGCTTGGCCTTCAGTGACAATGAGCAGTTCTTC. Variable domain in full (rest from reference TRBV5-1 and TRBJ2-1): KAGVTQTPRYLIKTRGQQVTLSCSPISGHRSVSWYQQTPGQGLQFLFEYFSETQRNKGNFPGRFSGRQFSNSRSEMNVSTLELGDSALYLCASSLAFSDNEQFFGPGTRLTVL.

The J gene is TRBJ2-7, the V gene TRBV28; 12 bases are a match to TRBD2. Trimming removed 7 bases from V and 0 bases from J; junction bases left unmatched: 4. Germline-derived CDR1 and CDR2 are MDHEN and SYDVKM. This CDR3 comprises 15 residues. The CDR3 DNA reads TGTGCCAGCAAACTAGCGGGGGGTCTCTCCTACGAGCAGTACTTC. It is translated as CASKLAGGLSYEQYF.

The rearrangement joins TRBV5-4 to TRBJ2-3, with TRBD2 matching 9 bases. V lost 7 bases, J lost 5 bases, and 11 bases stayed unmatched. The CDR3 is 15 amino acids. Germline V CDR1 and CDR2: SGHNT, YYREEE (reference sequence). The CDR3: CASRGGGASRDTQYF. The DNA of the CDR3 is TGTGCCAGCCGCGGCGGGGGGGCCAGTAGAGATACGCAGTATTTT.

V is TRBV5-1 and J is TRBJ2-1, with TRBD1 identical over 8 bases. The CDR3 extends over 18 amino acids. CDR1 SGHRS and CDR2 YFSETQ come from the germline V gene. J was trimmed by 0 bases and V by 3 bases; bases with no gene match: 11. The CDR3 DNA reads TGCGCCAGCAGCTCCGTCTTACTGGGACAGGCCTCCTACAATGAGCAGTTCTTC. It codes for CASSSVLLGQASYNEQFF.